The 22 T cell receptor beta chains below all came from one sample that was sequenced in a study of T-cell memory formation after mild COVID-19. Each CDR3 protein is one row after TCRdb ran MiXCR on the 5' RACE reads. The sample has over 150,000 distinct CDR3 sequences; about 22% are singletons. The specimen was PBMCs or a T cell subset sorted from them (not recorded which). These receptors were collected from an adult woman who had mild COVID-19 (a few samples of this study predate the infection). Cell type and time point are not known.

The chain has TRBV13 and TRBJ2-1, with TRBD2 matching 12 bases. CDR1 is PRHDT and CDR2 is FYEKMQ in the germline V gene (reference sequence). The CDR3 is made up of 15 amino acids. V lost 3 bases and J lost 10; bases outside the gene matches: 7. This CDR3 reads CASSLGLAGTLEQFF. The CDR3 nucleotides are TGTGCCAGCAGCTTGGGACTAGCGGGTACCCTGGAGCAGTTCTTC.

This clonotype has only a few counts. The chain carries TRBV20-1 and TRBJ2-7, with 8 bases lining up with TRBD2. Germline loops: CDR1 DFQATT, CDR2 SNEGSKA (reference sequence). The CDR3 covers 13 residues. Trimming cost V 7 bases and J 2 bases; bases outside gene matches: 7. CDR3 sequence: CSVPTGGTYEQYF. CDR3 nucleotides: TGCAGTGTCCCCACGGGGGGGACCTACGAGCAGTACTTC.

This clonotype came up a few times. CDR3 nucleotide sequence: TGTGCCACCAGCGACTACGGGGGTTACAATGAGCAGTTCTTC. This codes for CATSDYGGYNEQFF. V and J are TRBV24-1 and TRBJ2-1, with D maybe TRBD2 (6 bases). CDR1 and CDR2 from the germline V gene are KGHDR and SFDVKD. The CDR3 has 14 amino acids. Trimming left V 7 bases short and J 4 bases short, with 13 bases between.

This clonotype showed up just a few times. V usage is TRBV25-1 and J usage is TRBJ2-7, with 11 bases identical to TRBD2. Germline CDR1 reads MGHDK; CDR2 reads SYGVNS. This CDR3 has 13 residues. V gave up 7 bases and J gave up 4 bases; unmatched junction bases: 3. The CDR3 here is CASKLAGEYEQYF. DNA for the CDR3: TGTGCCAGCAAACTAGCGGGAGAGTACGAGCAGTACTTC.

The genes are TRBV20-1 and TRBJ2-1; no clear D. V was clipped by 3 bases and J by 5 bases, with 14 bases between them. CDR1 and CDR2 from the germline V gene are DFQATT and SNEGSKA (reference sequence). The CDR3 is made up of 14 amino acids. In DNA, the CDR3 is TGCAGTGCTAGGGCTATTATTACAGACAATGAGCAGTTCTTC. Protein product: CSARAIITDNEQFF.

The chain employs TRBV15 and TRBJ1-2, with D unclear. Germline CDR1 is LNHNV and CDR2 is YYDKDF (reference sequence). The CDR3 totals 14 residues. The ends were cut back, 4 bases at V and 7 bases at J, with 16 bases in the middle. The CDR3 reads CATSTSLDLAGYTF. The DNA for the CDR3 is TGTGCCACCAGCACTAGCCTTGACCTGGCTGGCTACACCTTC. The full variable domain, its missing parts supplied by reference TRBV15 and TRBJ1-2, is DAMVIQNPRYQVTQFGKPVTLSCSQTLNHNVMYWYQQKSSQAPKLLFHYYDKDFNNEADTPDNFQSRRPNTSFCFLDIRSPGLGDTAMYLCATSTSLDLAGYTFGSGTRLTVV.

The chain couples TRBV20-1 to TRBJ2-1; 10 nucleotides align to TRBD2. V was pared by 5 bases and J by 8 bases, with 6 bases of the junction left unmatched. Germline lookup yields CDR1 DFQATT and CDR2 SNEGSKA (reference sequence). The CDR3 is 13 amino acids. CDR3 sequence reads: CSAERGGLDEQFF. CDR3 bases: TGCAGTGCTGAGCGGGGGGGCCTCGATGAGCAGTTCTTC.

V is TRBV9 and J is TRBJ2-3, with D perhaps matching TRBD1 or TRBD2 (5 bases each). CDR3 length equals 14 residues. From germline, CDR1 is SGDLS and CDR2 YYNGEE. V lost 6 bases and J lost 0, with 11 bases in between. The CDR3 DNA reads TGTGCCAGCAAAGGGACGGATAGCACAGATACGCAGTATTTT. Protein product: CASKGTDSTDTQYF.

This clonotype was detected only a few times. The V gene is TRBV7-8, the J gene TRBJ2-1, with 9 nucleotides matching TRBD2. Germline V gene lookup returns CDR1 SGHVS and CDR2 FQNEAQ. The V gene end was trimmed by 8 bases and the J gene end by 6 bases; junction bases not matched to a gene: 14. The CDR3 sequence is 16 residues long. CDR3 sequence: CASQRGSGGEVNEQFF. For the CDR3, the DNA is TGTGCCAGCCAGCGTGGTAGCGGGGGAGAGGTCAATGAGCAGTTCTTC.

The chain employs TRBV12-3 or TRBV12-4 and TRBJ1-2; D not resolved. The CDR3 is made up of 11 amino acids. Trimming removed 6 bases from V and 3 bases from J, with 5 bases in between. CDR3 sequence: CASSSHYGYTF. The CDR3 nucleotides are TGTGCCAGCAGCTCCCACTATGGCTACACCTTC.

This clonotype was seen more than once but under ten times. The chain is built from TRBV10-3 and TRBJ2-1, with 11 bases lining up with TRBD2. The CDR3 length is 16 residues. V lost 2 bases and J lost 5; bases outside the gene matches: 5. Germline values: CDR1 ENHRY, CDR2 SYGVKD. In DNA, the CDR3 is TGTGCCATCAGTGAGGCGGGACTAGCGGTTGACAATGAGCAGTTCTTC. Translating gives CAISEAGLAVDNEQFF.

This chain joins TRBV29-1 and TRBJ2-7; the D gene is possibly TRBD2 (5 bases). Germline CDR1 reads SQVTM; CDR2 reads ANQGSEA. The CDR3 sequence is 12 residues long. V lost 1 base to trimming and J lost 4 bases, with 8 bases between them. CDR3 DNA sequence: TGCAGCGTTGAAGTCGAGGGATACGAGCAGTACTTC. It specifies CSVEVEGYEQYF.

At least ten counts were recorded for this clonotype. The chain is built from TRBV12-3 or TRBV12-4 and TRBJ1-5; D is undetermined. This CDR3 has 14 residues. V lost 8 bases, J lost 3 bases, and 14 bases lay in between. CDR3 residues: CASSLGRYNQPQHF. The CDR3 nucleotides read TGTGCCAGCTCTCTTGGCAGGTACAATCAGCCCCAGCATTTT.

V is TRBV4-3 and J is TRBJ2-3; tentatively, D is TRBD2 (5 bases). The germline V gene encodes CDR1 LGHNA and CDR2 YSLEER. With 0 bases removed from V and 6 bases from J, the gap between germline ends came to 16 bases. The CDR3 sequence is 16 residues long. In DNA, the CDR3 is TGCGCCAGCAGCCAAGATAAGCGGCCGACGGGGGATACGCAGTATTTT. This encodes CASSQDKRPTGDTQYF.

This clonotype came up many times. This chain connects TRBV4-1 to TRBJ2-1; D gene uncertain. Trimming stripped 1 base from V and 4 bases from J, with 11 bases between. This CDR3 contains 15 residues. The germline CDR1 and CDR2 sequences are MGHRA and YSYEKL. CDR3 coding DNA: TGCGCCAGCAGCCAAGTATCGGGTGGGTACAATGAGCAGTTCTTC. This translates into CASSQVSGGYNEQFF.

J is TRBJ2-1 and V is TRBV6-6, with D tentatively TRBD2 (5 bases). The germline V and J ends were trimmed by 4 bases and 5 bases, with 15 bases remaining between them. The CDR3 has 15 residues. Germline CDR1 reads MNHNY; CDR2 reads SVGAGI (reference sequence). This chain's CDR3 is CASSSGPGIHNEQFF. The CDR3 nucleotides are TGTGCCAGCAGTTCTGGCCCGGGGATCCACAATGAGCAGTTCTTC.

The CDR3 nucleotides read TGCGCCAGCAGCTTGGTGGGACAGGGGGCCTCCAATGAGCAGTTCTTC. Its translation: CASSLVGQGASNEQFF. The gene calls are TRBV5-1 and TRBJ2-1, with 12 nucleotides matching TRBD1. J was trimmed by 6 bases and V by 0 bases; bases with no gene match: 4. The germline V gene has CDR1 SGHRS and CDR2 YFSETQ. This CDR3 has 16 amino acids. Full variable domain (remainder filled in from reference TRBV5-1 and TRBJ2-1): KAGVTQTPRYLIKTRGQQVTLSCSPISGHRSVSWYQQTPGQGLQFLFEYFSETQRNKGNFPGRFSGRQFSNSRSEMNVSTLELGDSALYLCASSLVGQGASNEQFFGPGTRLTVL.

Ten or more counts support this clonotype. The rearrangement uses TRBV4-3 and TRBJ1-6; 9 positions match TRBD1. Germline CDR1 is LGHNA and CDR2 is YSLEER. This CDR3 spans 16 amino acids. Losses at the gene ends were 2 bases for V and 9 bases for J; bases not matched to a gene: 8. The chain's CDR3 is CASSQSGTGSGSPLHF. DNA for the CDR3: TGCGCCAGCAGCCAATCCGGGACAGGGTCAGGTTCACCCCTCCACTTT.

The genes are TRBV2 and TRBJ2-7; D ambiguous. The germline V and J ends were trimmed by 2 bases and 3 bases, with 8 bases remaining between them. Germline CDR1 and CDR2: SNHLY and FYNNEI. The CDR3 sequence is 13 residues long. The CDR3 spells CASSEFEDYEQYF. The CDR3 DNA reads TGTGCCAGCAGTGAATTTGAGGACTACGAGCAGTACTTC. The whole variable domain, filled in from reference TRBV2 and TRBJ2-7, reads EPEVTQTPSHQVTQMGQEVILRCVPISNHLYFYWYRQILGQKVEFLVSFYNNEISEKSEIFDDQFSVERPDGSNFTLKIRSTKLEDSAMYFCASSEFEDYEQYFGPGTRLTVT.

The chain couples TRBV12-3 or TRBV12-4 to TRBJ2-7; TRBD1 matches 7 bases. This CDR3 has 15 residues. V lost 5 bases, J lost 3 bases, and 10 bases stayed unmatched. This chain's CDR3 is CASSEYGTAGYEQYF. The CDR3 nucleotides read TGTGCCAGCAGTGAATACGGGACAGCTGGCTACGAGCAGTACTTC.

This clonotype was detected a few times. The chain recombines TRBV5-6 with TRBJ2-7; D gene ambiguous. The V and J ends lost 0 bases and 5 bases respectively, with 9 bases between them. Per germline, CDR1 SGHDT and CDR2 YYEEEE. This CDR3 is 13 amino acids long. CDR3 DNA: TGTGCCAGCAGCTTGGAGGGCACCCACGAGCAGTACTTC. Translating gives CASSLEGTHEQYF.

The chain joins TRBV12-3 or TRBV12-4 to TRBJ1-3, with TRBD1 identical over 11 bases. V trimming: 10 bases; J trimming: 0 bases; junction bases outside the gene matches: 5. The CDR3 runs 15 residues. This CDR3 is CANWTGGSSGNTIYF. CDR3 DNA: TGTGCCAACTGGACAGGGGGCTCCTCTGGAAACACCATATATTTT.